This T cell receptor (beta chain) derives from a study of shared clonotypes between healthy human individuals. Libraries were prepared by immunoSEQ multiplex PCR; TCRdb keeps only in-frame clonotypes and omits some of them. Here the sample spans some 660,000 clones, 60% to 75% being singletons. Germline loops: CDR1 MNHNS, CDR2 SASEGT. The CDR3 has 15 residues. V lost 2 bases and J lost 0, with 10 bases in between. This clone was seen only a few times. This receptor was taken from a woman aged 25 to 39 in good health. The J gene is TRBJ1-2, the V gene TRBV6-1; D remains unclear. The sequencing sample was made of memory CD4+ T cells sorted from blood. This sample's subset: CD45RA-negative fraction. The CDR3 sequence: CASSESPVSNYGYTF. The DNA of the CDR3 is TGTGCCAGCAGTGAATCGCCAGTTTCTAACTATGGCTACACCTTC.